This T cell receptor beta chain emerged from a study of control samples from healthy donors and cancer patients. The CDR3 is made up of 15 amino acids. Germline-derived CDR1 and CDR2 are SGHDT and YYEEEE. The V end was cut by 3 bases, the J end by 2 bases, with 12 bases between. The assay was immunoSEQ multiplex PCR, and TCRdb's table has in-frame clones only and misses some. The sample lists some 41,000 clones, around 87% occurring once. The source of this sequence is a woman aged 60-75 years with lung cancer. Specimen: PBMCs. The chain links TRBV5-6 to TRBJ2-1, with D possibly being TRBD1 or TRBD2 (5 bases each). The CDR3 nucleotides read TGTGCCAGCAGCTACGAGGGACCCCCCTACAATGAGCAGTTCTTC. It codes for CASSYEGPPYNEQFF.